This T cell receptor beta chain was retrieved from a study of OX40 agonist ivuxolimab in advanced cancers. Study summary: It was ivuxolimab, an agonistic anti-OX40 (CD134) antibody, that patients were treated with.

Baseline was the first blood sampling point, followed by cycle 4 day 1 and cycle 7 day 1. As regards this clone: Its antigen is not identified.

TCRdb's copy holds only in-frame clones and misses some; the assay was immunoSEQ multiplex PCR. The sample holds about 88,000 clones, over 75% seen once. Points from the study as a whole: CD4+ and CD8+ blood T cells expanded clonally by week 6 at 0.1 to 3.0 mg/kg. Partial responders at 0.1-3.0 mg/kg showed near-lowest clonal expansion.

The CDR3 has 13 residues. The germline CDR1 and CDR2 sequences are SGHDN and FVKESK. The V segment lost 4 bases and the J segment 13 bases; nucleotides outside the gene matches: 3. Source: CD4+ or CD8+ T cells sorted from blood, taken in a trial of the OX40 agonist ivuxolimab. The chain couples TRBV14 to TRBJ2-1; 14 bases fit TRBD2. This receptor was identified in an adult with an advanced solid tumor such as melanoma, head and neck, liver or kidney cancer. This chain's CDR3 is CASSRGLAGGQFF. DNA of the CDR3: TGTGCCAGCAGCCGCGGACTAGCGGGAGGCCAGTTCTTC.